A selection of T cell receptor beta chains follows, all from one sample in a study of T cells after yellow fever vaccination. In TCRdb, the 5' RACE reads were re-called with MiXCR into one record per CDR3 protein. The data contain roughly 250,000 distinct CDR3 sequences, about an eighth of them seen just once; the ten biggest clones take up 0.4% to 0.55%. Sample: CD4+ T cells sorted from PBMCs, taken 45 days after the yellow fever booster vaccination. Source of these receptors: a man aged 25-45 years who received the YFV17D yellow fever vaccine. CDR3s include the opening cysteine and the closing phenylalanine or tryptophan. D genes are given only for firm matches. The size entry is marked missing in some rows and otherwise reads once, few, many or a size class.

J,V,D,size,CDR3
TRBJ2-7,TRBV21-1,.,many,CALRLGRGYRSYEQYF
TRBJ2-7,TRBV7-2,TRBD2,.,CASSFSRLAAYEQYF
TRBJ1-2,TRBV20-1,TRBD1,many,CSARGDRGNYGYTF
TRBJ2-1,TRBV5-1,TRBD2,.,CASSSGGGPFNEQFF
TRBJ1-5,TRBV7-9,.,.,CASLGTGNQPQHF
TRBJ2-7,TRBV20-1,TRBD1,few,CSAKGTGGDEQYF
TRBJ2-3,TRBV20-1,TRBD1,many,CSAEDRGKSDTQYF
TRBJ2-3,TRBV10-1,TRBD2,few,CASGTSGTDTQYF
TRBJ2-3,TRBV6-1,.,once,CASNPDTTTDTQYF
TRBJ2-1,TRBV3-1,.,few,CASSQVAGGEQFF
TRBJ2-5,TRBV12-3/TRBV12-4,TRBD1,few,CASSLHRDRETQYF
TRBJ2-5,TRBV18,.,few,CASSPTKVTQYF
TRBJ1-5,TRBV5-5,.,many,CASSSQGNSNQPQHF
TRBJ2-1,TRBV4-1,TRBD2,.,CASSHRTSGSYNEQFF
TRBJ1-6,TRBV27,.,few,CASSFGVINSPLHF
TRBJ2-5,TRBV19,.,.,CASSIVGGAGETQYF
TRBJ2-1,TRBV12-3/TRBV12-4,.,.,CASSRDALNEQFF
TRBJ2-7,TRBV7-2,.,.,CASSIYREREQYF
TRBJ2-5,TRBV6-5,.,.,CASSSPGGRLGETQYF
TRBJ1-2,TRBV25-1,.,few,CASKVGLYGYTF
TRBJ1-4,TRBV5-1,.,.,CASSLNPPGPGGEKLFF
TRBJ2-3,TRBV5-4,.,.,CASTVPGSSGTDTQYF
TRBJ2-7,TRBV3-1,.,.,CASSLLVGSYEQYF
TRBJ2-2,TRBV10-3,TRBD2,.,CAIKPQREGNTGELFF
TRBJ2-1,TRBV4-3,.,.,CASSQGVKGVKFF
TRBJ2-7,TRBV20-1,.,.,CSARGDTLYEQYF
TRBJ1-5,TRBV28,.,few,CASSPYNQPQHF
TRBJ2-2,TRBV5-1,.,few,CASSQQAGPTGELFF
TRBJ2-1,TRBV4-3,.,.,CASSQDHFYNEQFF
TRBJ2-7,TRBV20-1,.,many,CSARSLMGQGGYEQYF
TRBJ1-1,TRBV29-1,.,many,CSPERVAEAFF
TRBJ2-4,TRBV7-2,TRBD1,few,CASSLAQGQVLTF
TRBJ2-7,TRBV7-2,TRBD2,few,CASSLVSGTTRYEQYF
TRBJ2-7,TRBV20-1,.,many,CSARAHTLGYEQYF
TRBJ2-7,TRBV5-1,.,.,CASSLGVVRVHEQYF
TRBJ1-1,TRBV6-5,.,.,CASSYSDSYTEAFF
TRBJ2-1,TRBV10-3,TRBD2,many,CAISPIPGLGGDEQFF
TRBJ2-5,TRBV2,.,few,CASQSILTETQYF
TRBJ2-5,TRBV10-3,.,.,CAISEGNEKTQYF
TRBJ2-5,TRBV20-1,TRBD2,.,CSAKLAGGGRETQYF
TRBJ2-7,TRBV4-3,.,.,CASSPTRADEQYF
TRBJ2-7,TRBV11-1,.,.,CASSFLGVGRGEQYF
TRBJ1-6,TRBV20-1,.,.,CSARPDYNSPLHF
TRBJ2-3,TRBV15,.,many,CATRSGGDTQYF
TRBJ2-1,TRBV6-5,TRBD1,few,CASSSNLGTVSYNEQFF
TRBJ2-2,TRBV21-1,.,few,CASSRTSGRWTGELFF
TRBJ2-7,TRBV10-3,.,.,CAISESRTSSYEQYF
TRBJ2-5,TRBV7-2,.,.,CASSRLGLAGQETQYF
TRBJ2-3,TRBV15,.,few,CATSRVGLFTDTQYF
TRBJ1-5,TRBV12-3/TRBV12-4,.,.,CASSLSGNTPGPQHF
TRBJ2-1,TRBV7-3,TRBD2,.,CASILMGEGSFSNEQFF
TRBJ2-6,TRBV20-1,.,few,CSAIPAGTSGANVLTF
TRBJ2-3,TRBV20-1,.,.,CSAKSAANTQYF
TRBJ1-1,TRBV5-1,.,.,CASSLVLVPAAEAFF
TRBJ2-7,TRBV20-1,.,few,CSARGTHPYEQYF
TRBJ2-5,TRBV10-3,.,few,CAISDVGQAQYF
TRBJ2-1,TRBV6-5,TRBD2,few,CASSSTGTSTMGEQFF